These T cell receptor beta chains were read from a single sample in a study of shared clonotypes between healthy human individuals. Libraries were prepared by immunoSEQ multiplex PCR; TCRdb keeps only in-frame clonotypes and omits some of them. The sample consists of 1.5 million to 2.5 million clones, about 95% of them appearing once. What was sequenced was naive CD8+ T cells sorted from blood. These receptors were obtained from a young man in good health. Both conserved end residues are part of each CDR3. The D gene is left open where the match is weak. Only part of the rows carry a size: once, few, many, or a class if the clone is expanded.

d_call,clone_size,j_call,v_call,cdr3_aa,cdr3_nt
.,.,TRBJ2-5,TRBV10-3,CAISEGQGLNWETQYF,TGTGCCATCAGTGAGGGGCAGGGACTTAACTGGGAGACCCAGTACTTC
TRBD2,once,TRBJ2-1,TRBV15,CATSREGLTSGPSNEQFF,TGTGCCACCAGCAGAGAGGGCCTAACTAGCGGACCCTCCAATGAGCAGTTCTTC
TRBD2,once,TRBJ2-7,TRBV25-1,CASSEISGRSDEQYF,TGTGCCAGCAGTGAGATTAGCGGGAGGTCCGACGAGCAGTACTTC
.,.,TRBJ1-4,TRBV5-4,CASSFGGKLFF,TGTGCCAGCAGCTTCGGGGGAAAACTGTTTTTT
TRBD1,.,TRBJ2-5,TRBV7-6,CASSLEPRGSQETQYF,TGTGCCAGCAGCTTAGAGCCCAGGGGGTCTCAAGAGACCCAGTACTTC
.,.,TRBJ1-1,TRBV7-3,CASSSGGTEAFF,TGTGCCAGCAGCTCTGGGGGAACTGAAGCTTTCTTT
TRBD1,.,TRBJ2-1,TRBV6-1,CASSEVTDRGNEQFF,TGTGCCAGCAGTGAAGTTACGGACAGGGGGAATGAGCAGTTCTTC
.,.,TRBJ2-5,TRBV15,CATSRSPGRETQYF,TGTGCCACCAGCAGGTCACCAGGGAGAGAGACCCAGTACTTC
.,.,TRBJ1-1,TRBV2,CASSEYTVEAFF,TGTGCCAGCAGTGAATACACGGTTGAAGCTTTCTTT
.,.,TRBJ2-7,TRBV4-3,CASSQGTLSYEQYF,TGCGCCAGCAGCCAAGGGACCCTTTCCTACGAGCAGTACTTC
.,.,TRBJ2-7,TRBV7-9,CASSLEAGFEQYF,TGTGCCAGCAGCTTAGAGGCAGGGTTCGAGCAGTACTTC